This T cell receptor beta chain was sequenced in a study of T cell responses to AZD1222 COVID-19 vaccine. This CDR3 region has 18 residues. Trimming removed 5 bases at V and 0 bases at J, with 22 bases between. Germline CDR1 is SEHNR and CDR2 is FQNEAQ (reference sequence). This clone was found a few times. Assay used: immunoSEQ multiplex PCR; TCRdb lists only in-frame clones, some missing. The sample lists 100,000 to 150,000 clones; roughly 89% were seen once. The sample was peripheral blood, taken on day 0 of AZD1222 vaccination. V gene TRBV7-9 combines with J gene TRBJ1-1; D might be TRBD1 (5 bases). This receptor was obtained from an adult in good health. The CDR3 DNA follows: TGTGCCAGCAGCCTAATATCACCGGGACGGTCCTTGAACACTGAAGCTTTCTTT. It encodes CASSLISPGRSLNTEAFF.